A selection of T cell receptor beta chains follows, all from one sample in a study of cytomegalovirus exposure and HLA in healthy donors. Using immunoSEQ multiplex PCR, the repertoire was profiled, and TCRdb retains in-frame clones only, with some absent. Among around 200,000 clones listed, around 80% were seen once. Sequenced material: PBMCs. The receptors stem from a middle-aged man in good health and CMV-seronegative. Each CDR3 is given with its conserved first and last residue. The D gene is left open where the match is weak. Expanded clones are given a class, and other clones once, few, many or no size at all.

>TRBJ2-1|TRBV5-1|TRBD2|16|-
CASSSGLAGLYSEQFF
TGCGCCAGCAGCTCCGGGCTAGCGGGATTATATAGTGAGCAGTTCTTC
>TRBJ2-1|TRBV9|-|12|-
CASSVEGYEQFF
TGTGCCAGCAGCGTAGAGGGGTATGAGCAGTTCTTC
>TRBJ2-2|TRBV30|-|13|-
CAWWQGPGGELFF
TGTGCCTGGTGGCAGGGGCCTGGCGGGGAGCTGTTTTTT
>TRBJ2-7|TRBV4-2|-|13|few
CASSQGHRDEQYF
TGTGCCAGCAGCCAAGGCCACCGGGACGAGCAGTACTTC
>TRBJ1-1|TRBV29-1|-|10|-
CSVEDPVAFF
TGCAGCGTTGAAGACCCCGTTGCTTTCTTT
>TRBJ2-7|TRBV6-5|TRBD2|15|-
CASSYSTSGSGEQYF
TGTGCCAGCAGTTACTCGACTAGCGGGAGTGGAGAGCAGTACTTC
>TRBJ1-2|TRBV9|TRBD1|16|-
CASSAWTGGETGGYTF
TGTGCCAGCAGTGCATGGACAGGGGGTGAGACGGGTGGCTACACCTTC
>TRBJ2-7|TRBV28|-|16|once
CASSLEGPLRDYEQYF
TGTGCCAGCAGTTTGGAGGGCCCCCTTCGGGACTACGAGCAGTACTTC
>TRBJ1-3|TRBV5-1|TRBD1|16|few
CASSLWTGDSGNTIYF
TGCGCCAGCAGCCTCTGGACAGGGGACTCTGGAAACACCATATATTTT
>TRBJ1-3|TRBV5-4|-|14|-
CASREGPSGNTIYF
TGTGCCAGCAGGGAGGGGCCCTCTGGAAACACCATATATTTT
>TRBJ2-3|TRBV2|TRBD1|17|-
CASSGPSGGGSTDTQYF
TGTGCCAGCAGTGGACCGTCAGGGGGCGGGAGCACAGATACGCAGTATTTT
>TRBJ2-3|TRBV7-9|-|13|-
CASSQRGTDTQYF
TGTGCCAGCAGCCAAAGGGGGACAGATACGCAGTATTTT
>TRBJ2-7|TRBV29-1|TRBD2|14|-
CSVDPGLAGVEQYF
TGCAGCGTTGACCCGGGACTAGCGGGAGTCGAGCAGTACTTC
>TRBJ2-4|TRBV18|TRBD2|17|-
CASSRGEGPLAKNIQYF
TGTGCCAGCTCACGTGGGGAGGGCCCCCTAGCCAAAAACATTCAGTACTTC
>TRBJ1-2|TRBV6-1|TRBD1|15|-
CASSERTGGPYGYTF
TGTGCCAGCAGTGAAAGGACAGGGGGTCCTTATGGCTACACCTTC
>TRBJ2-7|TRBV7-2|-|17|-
CASSLASGRGWSYEQYF
TGTGCCAGCAGCTTAGCATCGGGTCGAGGGTGGTCCTACGAGCAGTACTTC
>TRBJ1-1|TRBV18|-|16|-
CASSPPRQGTNTEAFF
TGTGCCAGCTCACCACCACGCCAGGGGACGAACACTGAAGCTTTCTTT
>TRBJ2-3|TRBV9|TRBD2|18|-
CASSVYGNQRGGYDTQYF
TGTGCCAGCAGCGTATATGGAAATCAGCGGGGGGGCTACGATACGCAGTATTTT
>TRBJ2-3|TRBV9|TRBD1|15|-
CASSVWDRGTDTQYF
TGTGCCAGCAGCGTCTGGGACAGGGGTACAGATACGCAGTATTTT
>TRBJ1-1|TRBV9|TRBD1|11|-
CASSGQGEAFF
TGTGCCAGCAGCGGACAGGGTGAAGCTTTCTTT
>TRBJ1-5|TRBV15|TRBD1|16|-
CATSRGTGGLDQPQHF
TGTGCCACCAGCAGAGGAACAGGGGGTCTCGATCAGCCCCAGCATTTT
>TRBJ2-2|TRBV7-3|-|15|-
CASSFQKGYTGELFF
TGTGCCAGCAGTTTCCAGAAGGGGTACACCGGGGAGCTGTTTTTT
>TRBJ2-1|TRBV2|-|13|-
CASSDGKANEQFF
TGTGCCAGCAGTGACGGGAAGGCCAATGAGCAGTTCTTC
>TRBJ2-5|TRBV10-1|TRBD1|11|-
CASGDRATQYF
TGCGCCAGCGGGGACAGGGCGACCCAGTACTTC
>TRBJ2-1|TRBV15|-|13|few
CATSRDYRNEQFF
TGTGCCACCAGCAGAGATTATCGGAATGAGCAGTTCTTC
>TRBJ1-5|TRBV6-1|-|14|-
CASSDGGSRQPQHF
TGTGCCAGCAGTGACGGGGGGAGTAGGCAGCCCCAGCATTTT
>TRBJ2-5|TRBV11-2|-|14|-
CASSLDGVGETQYF
TGTGCCAGCAGCTTAGACGGGGTAGGGGAGACCCAGTACTTC
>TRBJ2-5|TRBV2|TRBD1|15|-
CASRERTGLGETQYF
TGTGCCAGCAGAGAACGGACAGGATTGGGGGAGACCCAGTACTTC
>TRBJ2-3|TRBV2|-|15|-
CASTKGWVLTDTQYF
TGTGCCAGCACGAAGGGGTGGGTTTTGACAGATACGCAGTATTTT
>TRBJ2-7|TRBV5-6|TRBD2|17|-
CASSFGEGRSIPYEQYF
TGTGCCAGCAGCTTTGGGGAGGGTAGGTCAATTCCCTACGAGCAGTACTTC
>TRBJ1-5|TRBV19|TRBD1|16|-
CASSMMVTGVNQPQHF
TGTGCCAGTAGTATGATGGTGACAGGGGTTAATCAGCCCCAGCATTTT
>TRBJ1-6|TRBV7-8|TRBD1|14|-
CASSTGQGGSPLHF
TGTGCCAGCAGCACCGGACAGGGAGGTTCACCCCTCCACTTT
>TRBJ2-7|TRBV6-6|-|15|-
CASSARPGRAYEQYF
TGTGCCAGCAGTGCTCGACCGGGCAGGGCTTACGAGCAGTACTTC
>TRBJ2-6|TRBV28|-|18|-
CASSQQGLRRSGANVLTF
TGTGCCAGCAGCCAACAGGGTCTTAGACGATCTGGGGCCAACGTCCTGACTTTC
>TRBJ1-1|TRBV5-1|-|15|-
CASSLTGKSGTEAFF
TGCGCCAGCAGCTTAACAGGGAAGTCGGGCACTGAAGCTTTCTTT
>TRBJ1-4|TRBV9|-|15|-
CASSTEGKGNEKLFF
TGTGCCAGCAGCACCGAGGGTAAAGGAAATGAAAAACTGTTTTTT
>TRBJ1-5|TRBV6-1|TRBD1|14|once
CASRDRAGNQPQHF
TGTGCCAGCAGGGACAGGGCCGGCAATCAGCCCCAGCATTTT
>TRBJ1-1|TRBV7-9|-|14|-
CASSLKTGGTEAFF
TGTGCCAGCAGCTTGAAGACAGGTGGAACTGAAGCTTTCTTT
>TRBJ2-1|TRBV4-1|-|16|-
CASSQLSGPSYNEQFF
TGCGCCAGCAGCCAACTTAGCGGACCCTCCTACAATGAGCAGTTCTTC
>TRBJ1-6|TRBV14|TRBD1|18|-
CASSHGTGLEKVNSPLHF
TGTGCCAGCAGCCACGGGACAGGGTTGGAGAAAGTCAATTCACCCCTCCACTTT